This T cell receptor (beta chain) was sequenced in a study of CD8 T cells in Susac syndrome (dated by TCRdb to the late 2010s). Notes on the research overall: Whether CD8+ T cell activation and differentiation in Susac syndrome was antigen driven was tested using repertoire sequencing. Clonality of the CD8+ T cell repertoire was compared between 11 to 12 healthy donors, approximately 14 Susac syndrome patients and under 16 multiple sclerosis patients.

Compared with germline, V lacks 5 bases and J lacks 4 bases; bases without a gene match: 10. The CDR3, from cysteine to phenylalanine, totals 15 residues. Here the CDR3 DNA is all that survives: 45 bases in frame from base 1. Taken from the germline V gene (reference sequence), the CDR1 and CDR2 loops are LNHNV and YYDKDF. What the research found in general, with its limitations: The number of individuals in the TCR sequencing and HLA analysis was acknowledged as relatively small.

RNA was extracted with the RNeasy kit and about 0.45 to 1 ug was reverse transcribed using random hexamers. TCR beta CDR3 regions were amplified with the immunoSEQ multiplex PCR assay covering 54 Vbeta and 13 Jbeta segments. PCR amplification bias was corrected using a synthetic template baseline for primer optimization and computational correction. Concerning the study's data processing: Reads were annotated to V, D and J genes per IMGT and analyzed with immunoSEQ Analyzer, keeping only productive sequences. To calculate clonality, Shannon entropy was normalized by log2 of the number of productive unique sequences and then subtracted from one. For each patient and control, public and private clones were evaluated within the 100 most prevalent clones. Clones were defined as Susac-specific if absent from the healthy and MS cohorts, from over a thousand published viral clones and from other ImmuneACCESS disease sequences. TCRdb cleaned the public reads at Q25 with fastp, built clones with MiXCR and kept in-frame beta chains. Each record represents a unique CDR3 protein, reported with the most common genes and DNA among its rows. The V and J calls here are based on TCRdb, not the publication. This sample holds 170,000 or so distinct CDR3 sequences; roughly 95% were observed only once. The ten largest clonotypes hold roughly 0.16% of the sample.

Peripheral blood CD8+ and CD4+ T cells from healthy donors, Susac syndrome patients and multiple sclerosis patients were profiled using high-throughput TCR beta sequencing. The multiple sclerosis controls were treatment-naive patients whose relapsing-remitting disease, either stable or active, fulfilled the revised McDonald criteria. Bulk CD8+ and CD4+ T cells were purified magnetically by negative isolation, whereas CD8+ TEMRA cells were enriched by FACS. Blood was drawn into EDTA tubes, processed within 24 hours, and PBMCs were isolated by density gradient centrifugation. PBMCs intended for TCR sequencing were frozen in liquid nitrogen and were later thawed in a 37 degrees C water bath. The sorted or isolated CD4+, CD8+ and CD8+ TEMRA cells reached a purity of at least 90%. Only one count was recorded for this clonotype. Its antigen is currently not known. No per-base quality is available; no much larger clone lies one base away. One read alone provides weak support.

The sequenced sample consisted of CD8+ T cells from PBMCs. This sequence uses TRBV15 and TRBJ1-2, with TRBD1 matching 7 junction bases. This sequence was found in a human donor with multiple sclerosis. CDR3 reads: CATSFTGVGLYGYTF. The DNA is TGTGCCACCAGCTTTACAGGGGTGGGTCTCTATGGCTACACCTTC.